This TCR beta chain was obtained from a study of cytomegalovirus exposure and HLA in healthy donors. As concerns this clone: Antigen unknown.

Sequencing used immunoSEQ multiplex PCR; TCRdb keeps in-frame clones, though not all of them. The profile shows under 200,000 clones, about 90% of them singletons. Germline V gives CDR1 LGHNA, CDR2 YSLEER. V dropped 0 bases and J dropped 1 base, with 10 bases sitting between them. This CDR3 region has 16 residues. Findings and limits, study-wide: The study designated 160 or so TCR beta chains cytomegalovirus-associated.

The chain links TRBV4-3 to TRBJ1-3; D uncertain. The receptor was isolated from a woman in her thirties in good health and CMV-seronegative. Sequencing was done on a sample of PBMCs. The CDR3 DNA is TGCGCCAGCAGCCAAGAGCGGTTCGGTTCTGGAAACACCATATATTTT. Its translation: CASSQERFGSGNTIYF.